The 29 T cell receptor beta chains below all came from one sample that was sequenced in a study of cytomegalovirus exposure and HLA in healthy donors. Amplification used 60 Vbeta primers and 13 Jbeta primers. TCRdb's copy holds only in-frame clones and misses some; the assay was immunoSEQ multiplex PCR. The profile shows about 190,000 clones, approximately 86% of them singletons. The specimen sequenced was PBMCs. The receptors originated from a boy between 2 and 10 years old in good health and CMV-seronegative.

This rearrangement joins TRBV7-8 to TRBJ1-1, with D possibly matching TRBD1 (5 bases). Per the germline V gene, CDR1 is SGHVS and CDR2 is FQNEAQ. The CDR3 spans 22 residues. V was clipped by 10 bases and J by 5 bases, with 44 bases between them. CDR3 region: CATALPSGGAGINRLRNTEAFF. The CDR3 DNA is TGTGCCACAGCGCTGCCGTCGGGGGGAGCAGGTATAAACCGTCTCAGGAATACTGAAGCTTTCTTT.

This clone was counted only a few times. The chain uses TRBV7-9 and TRBJ1-1, with D possibly being TRBD1 (6 bases). This CDR3 region has 17 residues. Germline loops: CDR1 SEHNR, CDR2 FQNEAQ (reference sequence). V was clipped by 1 base and J by 0 bases, with 15 bases between them. CDR3 region: CASSLGMSDRLNTEAFF. DNA of the CDR3: TGTGCCAGCAGCTTAGGAATGTCCGACAGGTTGAACACTGAAGCTTTCTTT. Using reference TRBV7-9 and TRBJ1-1 for the parts outside the CDR3, the full variable domain is DTGVSQNPRHKITKRGQNVTFRCDPISEHNRLYWYRQTLGQGPEFLTYFQNEAQLEKSRLLSDRFSAERPKGSFSTLEIQRTEQGDSAMYLCASSLGMSDRLNTEAFFGQGTRLTVV.

The gene calls are TRBV5-1 and TRBJ1-5; D is undetermined. V lost 0 bases and J 3 bases, leaving 7 bases between the germline ends. Per the germline V gene, CDR1 is SGHRS and CDR2 is YFSETQ. This CDR3 spans 14 amino acids. The CDR3: CASSLGGNNQPQHF. The CDR3 DNA follows: TGCGCCAGCAGCTTGGGAGGGAACAATCAGCCCCAGCATTTT.

This clone was recorded a few times. This chain uses TRBV15 with TRBJ2-1; 8 nucleotides match TRBD1. The CDR3 runs 16 residues. The V gene's germline CDR1 is LNHNV and CDR2 YYDKDF (reference sequence). After removal of 0 bases from V and 15 bases from J, the junction contained 16 bases not matched to a gene. The CDR3, as DNA: TGTGCCACCAGCAGAGAGGCTAGTATATCCGGGACAGGACTGTTCTTC. It specifies CATSREASISGTGLFF. The entire variable domain, with the rest obtained from reference TRBV15 and TRBJ2-1, is as follows: DAMVIQNPRYQVTQFGKPVTLSCSQTLNHNVMYWYQQKSSQAPKLLFHYYDKDFNNEADTPDNFQSRRPNTSFCFLDIRSPGLGDTAMYLCATSREASISGTGLFFGPGTRLTVL.

CDR3 in DNA: TGTGCCAGCAGTTTAGCGGGAGGGGGGGAGACCCAGTACTTC. This codes for CASSLAGGGETQYF. The chain recombines TRBV6-5 with TRBJ2-5, with TRBD2 matching over 11 bases. The V segment lost 4 bases and the J segment 5 bases; nucleotides outside the gene matches: 3. This CDR3 region has 14 residues. Germline V gene lookup returns CDR1 MNHEY and CDR2 SVGAGI.

The chain carries TRBV25-1 and TRBJ2-5, with D possibly matching TRBD1 (6 bases). The CDR3 is made up of 13 amino acids. Trimming took 4 bases from V and 5 from J, leaving 11 bases between them. The germline CDR1 and CDR2 sequences are MGHDK and SYGVNS. This CDR3 reads CASSATGIETQYF. The CDR3 coding sequence is TGTGCCAGCAGTGCTACAGGGATCGAGACCCAGTACTTC.

This clone was counted only a few times. The rearrangement links TRBV6-1 to TRBJ1-1; TRBD1 matches 7 bases. Germline CDR1 is MNHNS and CDR2 is SASEGT. Trimming took 6 bases from V and 2 from J; bases not matched to a gene: 6. CDR3 length: 14 residues. DNA of the CDR3: TGTGCCAGCAGAACGGGACAGCCTAACACTGAAGCTTTCTTT. It yields the protein CASRTGQPNTEAFF.

This clone was seen only once. The chain joins TRBV18 to TRBJ2-7, with D perhaps matching TRBD1 (5 bases). V shed 1 base and J shed 3 bases, with 13 bases lying between them. Germline V gene data show CDR1 as KGHSH and CDR2 as LQKENI. The CDR3 contains 15 residues. The CDR3: CASSPLMGQNYEQYF. The DNA of the CDR3 is TGTGCCAGCTCACCACTAATGGGGCAGAACTACGAGCAGTACTTC.

V is TRBV5-6 and J is TRBJ2-7; TRBD1 matches 9 bases. This CDR3 is 16 amino acids long. Germline CDR1 is SGHDT and CDR2 is YYEEEE. V lost 0 bases to trimming and J lost 6 bases; unmatched junction nucleotides: 10. The CDR3 nucleotides read TGTGCCAGCAGCTTGGCTTTCACGGGACAGGGTGGCGAGCAGTACTTC. Residues: CASSLAFTGQGGEQYF.

This clone was seen only a few times. The chain couples TRBV6-6 to TRBJ1-2; 8 nucleotides align to TRBD1. Germline assignment: CDR1 MNHNY and CDR2 SVGAGI (reference sequence). J gave up 3 bases and V 6 bases, and 9 bases lay outside the gene matches. The CDR3 has 15 residues. CDR3: CASREGTGGYYGYTF. DNA of the CDR3: TGTGCCAGCAGGGAAGGGACAGGCGGGTACTATGGCTACACCTTC.

The chain carries TRBV27 and TRBJ1-2; TRBD1 is a possible D gene (5 bases). This CDR3 has 14 residues. V was clipped by 5 bases and J by 1 base, with 11 bases between them. CDR1 is MNHEY, CDR2 SMNVEV, per germline (reference sequence). CDR3 DNA: TGTGCCAGCAGTCCGCTGACAGATAACTATGGCTACACCTTC. Protein sequence: CASSPLTDNYGYTF.

The genes are TRBV18 and TRBJ2-1; 12 bases align to TRBD2. CDR3 length: 17 amino acids. Trimming removed 2 bases from V and 7 bases from J; junction bases left unmatched: 9. CDR1 is KGHSH, CDR2 LQKENI, per germline. CDR3 sequence: CASSPTWTSGTENEQFF. In DNA, the CDR3 is TGTGCCAGCTCACCAACCTGGACTAGCGGGACCGAAAATGAGCAGTTCTTC.

The genes are TRBV9 and TRBJ2-2; TRBD2 aligns across 13 bases. Germline loops: CDR1 SGDLS, CDR2 YYNGEE. V was pared by 4 bases and J by 8 bases, with 5 bases of the junction left unmatched. The CDR3 consists of 15 residues. Here the CDR3 reads CASSTGLAGAGELFF. The CDR3 DNA is TGTGCCAGCAGCACAGGACTAGCGGGAGCGGGGGAGCTGTTTTTT.

This chain links TRBV6-1 with TRBJ2-3, with 10 bases lining up with TRBD2. CDR1 is MNHNS, CDR2 SASEGT, per germline. This CDR3 has 15 residues. The J segment lost 8 bases and the V segment lost 2 bases, leaving 7 bases of the junction unmatched. The CDR3 sequence is CASSEKGLALGTQYF. The CDR3 DNA sequence: TGTGCCAGCAGTGAAAAGGGACTAGCGCTGGGTACGCAGTATTTT.

The chain employs TRBV7-2 and TRBJ2-7, with 10 bases that match TRBD2. Looked up from germline, CDR1 is SGHTA and CDR2 is FQGNSA. V was clipped by 2 bases and J by 3 bases; unmatched bases: 10. The CDR3 loop spans 17 amino acids. The DNA for the CDR3 is TGTGCCAGCAGCTTAAGGGCCCTAGCGGGGGACCGCTACGAGCAGTACTTC. Translating it yields CASSLRALAGDRYEQYF.

V and J are TRBV28 and TRBJ2-5, with TRBD1 matching 8 bases. The germline V gene has CDR1 MDHEN and CDR2 SYDVKM. J gave up 4 bases and V 5 bases, and 12 bases lay outside the gene matches. This CDR3 has 16 amino acids. The CDR3 protein is CASSPTRGRGIETQYF. The CDR3 DNA reads TGTGCCAGCAGTCCGACCAGGGGGCGCGGGATAGAGACCCAGTACTTC. The entire variable domain, with the rest obtained from reference TRBV28 and TRBJ2-5, is as follows: DVKVTQSSRYLVKRTGEKVFLECVQDMDHENMFWYRQDPGLGLRLIYFSYDVKMKEKGDIPEGYSVSREKKERFSLILESASTNQTSMYLCASSPTRGRGIETQYFGPGTRLLVL.

V and J are TRBV5-1 and TRBJ1-6; 11 bases are shared with TRBD1. This CDR3 is 15 amino acids long. Germline CDR1 and CDR2: SGHRS and YFSETQ. V dropped 4 bases and J dropped 9; count of bases not matched to a gene: 6. The CDR3 sequence is CASSPLDRGLSPLHF. The CDR3 region has the DNA TGCGCCAGCAGCCCCTTGGACAGGGGGCTTTCACCCCTCCACTTT.

This chain joins TRBV6-1 and TRBJ2-3; 11 nucleotides align to TRBD2. Germline lookup yields CDR1 MNHNS and CDR2 SASEGT. Trimming removed 3 bases from V and 5 bases from J; junction bases left unmatched: 7. This CDR3 region has 16 residues. The CDR3 DNA reads TGTGCCAGCAGTGAGGCTAGCGGGGGGCAGGGAGATACGCAGTATTTT. This translates into CASSEASGGQGDTQYF.

The V and J genes are TRBV11-2 and TRBJ1-1; possible D gene TRBD1, 6 bases. CDR1 is SGHAT, CDR2 FQNNGV, per germline. Between the trimmed V and J ends, which lost 7 bases and 8 bases, there was a span of 17 bases. CDR3 length: 13 residues. The CDR3 region has the DNA TGTGCCAGCAACAAGGTGGACAGAAGGGAAGCTTTCTTT. This encodes CASNKVDRREAFF.

This clone occurred once. The chain joins TRBV28 to TRBJ1-5; TRBD1 might be the D (6 bases). The CDR3 has 13 amino acids. V lost 1 base and J 6 bases, leaving 7 bases between the germline ends. CDR1 is MDHEN, CDR2 SYDVKM, per germline. CDR3 sequence reads: CASSLLGAQPQHF. DNA for the CDR3: TGTGCCAGCAGTTTATTGGGGGCTCAGCCCCAGCATTTT.

This chain joins TRBV5-1 and TRBJ2-7, with 9 bases identical to TRBD2. Germline assignment: CDR1 SGHRS and CDR2 YFSETQ. The V and J ends lost 4 bases and 4 bases, in that order; junction bases with no gene match: 12. The CDR3 is made up of 16 amino acids. CDR3 nucleotide sequence: TGCGCCAGCAGCCTTTCTGGGGGTAGCGGGAGATACGAGCAGTACTTC. Protein sequence: CASSLSGGSGRYEQYF.

The chain recombines TRBV7-8 with TRBJ2-2, with 9 bases fitting TRBD2. The V gene's germline CDR1 is SGHVS and CDR2 FQNEAQ. V gave up 1 base and J gave up 4 bases; unmatched junction bases: 4. The CDR3 covers 16 residues. This CDR3 reads CASSLEAGGSTGELFF. The DNA for the CDR3 is TGTGCCAGCAGCTTAGAGGCGGGGGGGTCCACCGGGGAGCTGTTTTTT.

The chain has TRBV27 and TRBJ2-7; TRBD1 matches at 8 bases. The V segment lost 0 bases and the J segment 2 bases; nucleotides outside the gene matches: 3. This CDR3 comprises 15 residues. Germline V gene lookup returns CDR1 MNHEY and CDR2 SMNVEV (reference sequence). CDR3 in DNA: TGTGCCAGCAGTTTATCGGCAGGGGGCCCCTACGAGCAGTACTTC. It encodes CASSLSAGGPYEQYF.

This chain links TRBV2 with TRBJ1-2; TRBD1 might be the D (6 bases). This CDR3 region has 11 residues. The V gene's germline CDR1 is SNHLY and CDR2 FYNNEI. The V gene lost 4 bases and the J gene lost 8 bases, with 8 bases spanning the gap. The CDR3 nucleotides are TGTGCCAGCAGTGGACAGGCGGGCTACACCTTC. Translation gives CASSGQAGYTF.

This chain links TRBV27 with TRBJ2-1; D perhaps matches TRBD2 (5 bases). The germline CDR1 and CDR2 sequences are MNHEY and SMNVEV (reference sequence). The V end lost 5 bases, the J end lost 7 bases, and 18 bases lay between the germline ends. The CDR3 covers 15 residues. CDR3 coding DNA: TGTGCCAGCAGTCTTCTAGGAGAGGGTGAGAATGAGCAGTTCTTC. Amino acids: CASSLLGEGENEQFF.

This sequence joins TRBV14 and TRBJ2-5; perhaps TRBD1 as D (6 bases). V was clipped by 2 bases and J by 7 bases, with 14 bases between them. CDR1 is SGHDN and CDR2 is FVKESK in the germline V gene. This CDR3 has 14 residues. CDR3 bases: TGTGCCAGCAGCCAAACAGGGCTCCCCAGGACCCAGTACTTC. Translated: CASSQTGLPRTQYF.

V gene TRBV5-8 combines with J gene TRBJ2-2; 9 bases fit TRBD2. V dropped 2 bases and J dropped 5; count of bases not matched to a gene: 7. Germline CDR1 SGHTS, CDR2 YDEGEE. There are 16 residues in the CDR3. This chain's CDR3 is CASSLLAGASTGELFF. In nucleotides, the CDR3 is TGTGCCAGCAGCTTATTAGCGGGAGCGAGTACCGGGGAGCTGTTTTTT.

The chain links TRBV5-6 to TRBJ2-5; maybe TRBD2 (6 bases). V dropped 2 bases and J dropped 9 bases, with 17 bases sitting between them. Germline V gene lookup returns CDR1 SGHDT and CDR2 YYEEEE. The CDR3 covers 14 residues. This CDR3 is CASSFSQDGSPQYF. The DNA for the CDR3 is TGTGCCAGCAGCTTTAGTCAGGACGGGAGTCCCCAGTACTTC.

A single count supports this clone. V gene TRBV9 combines with J gene TRBJ1-3; D is ambiguous. The CDR3 is made up of 15 amino acids. The germline gives CDR1 SGDLS, CDR2 YYNGEE. Trimming took off 0 bases at V and 1 base at J, with 8 bases between the two ends. Here the CDR3 reads CASSVAPGSGNTIYF. Here the CDR3 DNA reads TGTGCCAGCAGCGTAGCTCCGGGGTCTGGAAACACCATATATTTT.